The 7 T cell receptor beta chains below come from one sample, sequenced in a study of blood T cell repertoires in COVID-19. Assay used: immunoSEQ multiplex PCR; TCRdb lists only in-frame clones, some missing. The table includes some 150,000 clones, around nine tenths detected once. The sequencing input was peripheral blood. These receptor sequences come from a man younger than 30 with active or convalescent COVID-19.

The rearrangement joins TRBV7-2 to TRBJ1-1; a weak D match, TRBD1 (5 bases). In germline, CDR1 is SGHTA, CDR2 FQGNSA. CDR3 size: 13 residues. The V end lost 5 bases, the J end lost 6 bases, and 13 bases lay between the germline ends. CDR3 residues: CASSKMTVPEAFF. DNA for the CDR3: TGTGCCAGCAGCAAGATGACAGTACCTGAAGCTTTCTTT.

This sequence joins TRBV7-8 and TRBJ2-1, with 7 nucleotides matching TRBD1. After removal of 6 bases from V and 4 bases from J, the junction contained 6 bases not matched to a gene. The CDR3 covers 14 residues. Germline V gives CDR1 SGHVS, CDR2 FQNEAQ. The CDR3 nucleotides read TGTGCCAGCAGTTTCGGGGACAGTTACAATGAGCAGTTCTTC. Encoded protein: CASSFGDSYNEQFF. The whole variable domain, remainder taken from reference TRBV7-8 and TRBJ2-1, is GAGVSQSPRYKVAKRGQDVALRCDPISGHVSLFWYQQALGQGPEFLTYFQNEAQLDKSGLPSDRFFAERPEGSVSTLKIQRTQQEDSAVYLCASSFGDSYNEQFFGPGTRLTVL.

The chain joins TRBV4-1 to TRBJ1-2; possible D gene TRBD1, 5 bases. The CDR3 has 11 amino acids. Germline V lookup: CDR1 MGHRA, CDR2 YSYEKL. V was trimmed by 0 bases and J by 12 bases, leaving 8 bases between them. Here the CDR3 reads CASSQEGVHTF. DNA of the CDR3: TGCGCCAGCAGCCAAGAAGGGGTACACACCTTC.

This clone was detected only a few times. The chain combines TRBV27 with TRBJ1-2; D is unclear. V lost 7 bases to trimming and J lost 5 bases, with 8 bases between them. CDR1 and CDR2 (germline): MNHEY, SMNVEV (reference sequence). The length of the CDR3 is 11 residues. The CDR3 DNA follows: TGTGCCAGCACCGAGAATTATGGCTACACCTTC. Its translation is CASTENYGYTF.

This chain connects TRBV30 to TRBJ2-3; D gene uncertain. Germline V gene data show CDR1 as GTSNPN and CDR2 as SVGIG (reference sequence). Between the trimmed V and J ends, which lost 2 bases and 0 bases, there was a span of 9 bases. The CDR3 runs to 14 residues. CDR3: CAWSTAVSTDTQYF. Written as DNA, the CDR3 is TGTGCCTGGAGTACGGCGGTTAGCACAGATACGCAGTATTTT.

V gene TRBV5-1 combines with J gene TRBJ2-6; D is unresolved. Germline V lookup: CDR1 SGHRS, CDR2 YFSETQ. The CDR3 contains 16 residues. The V gene lost 4 bases and the J gene lost 0 bases, with 11 bases spanning the gap. This CDR3 is CASSVLQSSGANVLTF. CDR3 coding DNA: TGCGCCAGCAGCGTATTACAGAGCTCTGGGGCCAACGTCCTGACTTTC.

Concerning this clone itself: Different DNA sequences within this sample yield the same CDR3. V is TRBV5-1 and J is TRBJ1-5; the D is unclear. V dropped 0 bases and J dropped 0 bases, with 7 bases sitting between them. The CDR3 covers 15 residues. Germline CDR1 reads SGHRS; CDR2 reads YFSETQ. The CDR3 reads CASSLAGDSNQPQHF. The CDR3 nucleotides read TGCGCCAGCAGCTTGGCTGGAGATAGCAATCAGCCCCAGCATTTT.